This TCR beta chain was captured in a study of a mutant IDH1 vaccine in newly diagnosed glioma. Study as a whole: Males made up around 62% and females roughly 40% of treated patients, whose mean age was around 40 years. Therapy received beforehand was radiotherapy, temozolomide, or both, with most patients given both. General observations from the study: Of the patients, roughly 95% had vaccine-induced immune responses.

Stated time point: week 5, during vaccination. Every single dose of the vaccine, 300 ug of mutant IDH1 20-mer peptide, came with topical imiquimod. In regard to this clone: Its specificity is not known.

The table came from immunoSEQ multiplex PCR; TCRdb's copy has only in-frame clones and leaves some out. The sample consists of tens of thousands of clones, over 75% of them appearing once. The TCR sequence derives from a woman between 40 and 50 years old with glioma. The input for sequencing was PBMCs, taken from a glioma patient whose treatment included an IDH1 peptide vaccine.

The CDR3 loop reads CASSLEKQFGVFYGYTF. The CDR3 DNA follows: TGTGCCAGCAGCCTTGAGAAACAGTTTGGGGTTTTCTATGGCTACACCTTC. This rearrangement joins TRBV5-8 to TRBJ1-2, with D hard to call. The germline V gene encodes CDR1 SGHTS and CDR2 YDEGEE. V lost 4 bases and J lost 4, with 23 bases in between. CDR3 size: 17 residues.